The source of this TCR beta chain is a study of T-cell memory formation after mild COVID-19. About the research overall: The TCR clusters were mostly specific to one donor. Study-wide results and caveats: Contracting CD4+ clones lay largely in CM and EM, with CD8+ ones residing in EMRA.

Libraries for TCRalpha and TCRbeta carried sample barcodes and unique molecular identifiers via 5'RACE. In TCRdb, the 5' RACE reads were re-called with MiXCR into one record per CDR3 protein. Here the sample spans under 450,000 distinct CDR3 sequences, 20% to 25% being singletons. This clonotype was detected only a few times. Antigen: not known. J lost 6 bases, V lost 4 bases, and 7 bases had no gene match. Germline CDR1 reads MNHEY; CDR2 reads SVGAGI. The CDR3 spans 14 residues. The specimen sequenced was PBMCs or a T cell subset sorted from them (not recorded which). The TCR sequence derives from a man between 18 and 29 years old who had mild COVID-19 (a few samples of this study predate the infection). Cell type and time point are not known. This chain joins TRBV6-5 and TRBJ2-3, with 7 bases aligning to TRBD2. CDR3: CASSSRTRGDTQYF. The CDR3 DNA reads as TGTGCCAGCAGTTCGAGGACTAGGGGCGATACGCAGTATTTT.